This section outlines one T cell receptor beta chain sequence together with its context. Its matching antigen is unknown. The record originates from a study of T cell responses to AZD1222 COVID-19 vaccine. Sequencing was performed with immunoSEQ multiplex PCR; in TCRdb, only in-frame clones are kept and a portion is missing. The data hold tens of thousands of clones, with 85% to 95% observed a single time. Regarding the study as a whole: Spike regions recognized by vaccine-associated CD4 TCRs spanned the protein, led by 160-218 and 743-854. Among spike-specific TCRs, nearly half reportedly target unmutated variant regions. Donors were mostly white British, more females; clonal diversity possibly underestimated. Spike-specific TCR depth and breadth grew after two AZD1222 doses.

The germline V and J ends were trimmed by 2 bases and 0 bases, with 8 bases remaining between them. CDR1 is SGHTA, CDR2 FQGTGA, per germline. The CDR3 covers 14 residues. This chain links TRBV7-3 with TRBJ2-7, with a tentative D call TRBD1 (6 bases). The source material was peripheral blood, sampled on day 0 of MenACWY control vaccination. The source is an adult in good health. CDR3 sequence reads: CASSLQGPSYEQYF. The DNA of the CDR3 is TGTGCCAGCAGCTTACAGGGGCCCTCCTACGAGCAGTACTTC.